This TCR beta chain was captured by sequencing in a study of blood T cell repertoires in COVID-19. Study as a whole: The United States, Italy and Spain supplied acute and convalescent COVID-19 samples. T cells, B-cell-depleted T cells, or PBMCs provided the cDNA or gDNA that served as material.

The V and J ends lost 1 base and 7 bases respectively, with 22 bases between them. Germline CDR1 is MGHRA and CDR2 is YSYEKL. The CDR3 covers 18 residues. The data were produced by immunoSEQ multiplex PCR, yet TCRdb's version contains in-frame clones alone and is incomplete. The sample contains some 150,000 clones, 75% to 85% of which appear only once. Seattle patients were enrolled while actively infected and followed longitudinally. The chain links TRBV4-1 to TRBJ1-4, with D possibly being TRBD1 (5 bases). Sequenced material: peripheral blood. The origin of this receptor is a woman aged 65 to 85 with COVID-19, enrolled during active disease. In nucleotides, the CDR3 is TGCGCCAGCAGCCAAGGAGGTCGTGGAACAGGTTTAGGTGAAAAACTGTTTTTT. Translation: CASSQGGRGTGLGEKLFF.